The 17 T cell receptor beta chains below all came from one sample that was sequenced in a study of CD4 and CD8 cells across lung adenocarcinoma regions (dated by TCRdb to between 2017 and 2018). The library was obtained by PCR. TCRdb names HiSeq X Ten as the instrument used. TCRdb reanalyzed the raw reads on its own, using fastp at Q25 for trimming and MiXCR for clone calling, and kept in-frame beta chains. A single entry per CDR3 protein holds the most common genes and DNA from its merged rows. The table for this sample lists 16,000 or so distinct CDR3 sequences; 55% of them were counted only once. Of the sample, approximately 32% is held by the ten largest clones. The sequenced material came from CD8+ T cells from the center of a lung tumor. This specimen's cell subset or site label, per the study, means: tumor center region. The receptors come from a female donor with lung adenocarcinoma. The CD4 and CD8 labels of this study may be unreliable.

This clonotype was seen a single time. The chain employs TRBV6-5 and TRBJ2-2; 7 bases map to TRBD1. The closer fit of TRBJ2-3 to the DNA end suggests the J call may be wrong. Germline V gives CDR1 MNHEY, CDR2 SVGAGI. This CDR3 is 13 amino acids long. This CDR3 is CASSSSGTGEQYF. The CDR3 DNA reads TGTGCCAGCAGTTCCTCAGGCACAGGGGAGCAGTATTTT.

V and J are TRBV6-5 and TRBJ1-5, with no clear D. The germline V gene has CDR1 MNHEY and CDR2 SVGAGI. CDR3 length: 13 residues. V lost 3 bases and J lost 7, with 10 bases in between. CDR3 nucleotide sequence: TGTGCCAGCAGTTATGAGTCTGGGCAGCCCCAGCATTTT. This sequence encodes CASSYESGQPQHF.

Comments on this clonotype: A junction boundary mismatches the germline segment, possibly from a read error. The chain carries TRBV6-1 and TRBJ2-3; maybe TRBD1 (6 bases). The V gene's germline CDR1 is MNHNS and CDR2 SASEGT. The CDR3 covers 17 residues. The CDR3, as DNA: TGTGCCAGCAGTGGGGGGCTCGCGGGCCCTTACCAAGATACCCAGTACTTT. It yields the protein CASSGGLAGPYQDTQYF.

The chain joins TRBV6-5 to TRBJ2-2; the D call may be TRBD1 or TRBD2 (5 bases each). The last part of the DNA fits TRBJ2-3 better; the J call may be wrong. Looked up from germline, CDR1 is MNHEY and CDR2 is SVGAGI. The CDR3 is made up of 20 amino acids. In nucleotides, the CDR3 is TGTGCCAGCAGTTACTCGGGTCCAGGGCTTACGGCTGTGTGCACCGGGGCGCAGTATTTT. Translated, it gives CASSYSGPGLTAVCTGAQYF.

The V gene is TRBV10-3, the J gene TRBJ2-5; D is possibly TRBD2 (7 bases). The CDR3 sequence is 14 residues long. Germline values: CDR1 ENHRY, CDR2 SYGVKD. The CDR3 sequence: CAGLEGGGRDTQYF. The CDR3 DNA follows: TGTGCGGGGCTCGAGGGAGGGGGGCGGGACACCCAGTACTTC.

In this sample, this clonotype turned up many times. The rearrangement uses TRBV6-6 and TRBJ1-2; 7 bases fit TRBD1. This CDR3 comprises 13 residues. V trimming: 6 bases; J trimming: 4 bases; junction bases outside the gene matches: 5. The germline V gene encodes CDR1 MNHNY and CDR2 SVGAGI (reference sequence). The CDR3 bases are TGTGCCAGCAGGCACCGGGACAGCTATGGCTACACCTTC. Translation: CASRHRDSYGYTF.

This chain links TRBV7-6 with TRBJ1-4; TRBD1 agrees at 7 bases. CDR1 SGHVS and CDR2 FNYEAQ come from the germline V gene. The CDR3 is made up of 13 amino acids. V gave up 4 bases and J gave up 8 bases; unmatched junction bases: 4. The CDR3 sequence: CASSSRGWEKLFF. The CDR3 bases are TGTGCCAGCAGCTCCAGGGGGTGGGAAAAACTGTTTTTT.

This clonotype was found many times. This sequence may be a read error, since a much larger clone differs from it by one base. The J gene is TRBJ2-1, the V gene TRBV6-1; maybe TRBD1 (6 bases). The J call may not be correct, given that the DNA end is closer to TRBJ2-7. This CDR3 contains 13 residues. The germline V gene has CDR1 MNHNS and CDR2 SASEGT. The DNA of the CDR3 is TGTGCCAGCAGTGCCACAGGGTACACGGAGCAGTACTTC. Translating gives CASSATGYTEQYF.

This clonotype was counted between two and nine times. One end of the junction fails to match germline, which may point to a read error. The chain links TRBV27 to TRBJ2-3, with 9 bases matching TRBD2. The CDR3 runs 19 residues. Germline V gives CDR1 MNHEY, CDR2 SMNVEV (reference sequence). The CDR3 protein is CASSLTVWVRGTSTETQYF. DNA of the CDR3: TGTGCCAGCAGTTTAACCGTCTGGGTGCGCGGGACTAGCACAGAGACCCAGTATTTC.

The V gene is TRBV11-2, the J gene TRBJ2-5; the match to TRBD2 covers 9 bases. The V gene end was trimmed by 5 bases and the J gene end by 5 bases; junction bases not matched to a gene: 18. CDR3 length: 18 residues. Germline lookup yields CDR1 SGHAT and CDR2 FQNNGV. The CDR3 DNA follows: TGTGCCAGCAGCCCACGAGGGATAGCGGGGGCCGAGGGGGAGACCCAGTACTTC. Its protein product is CASSPRGIAGAEGETQYF.

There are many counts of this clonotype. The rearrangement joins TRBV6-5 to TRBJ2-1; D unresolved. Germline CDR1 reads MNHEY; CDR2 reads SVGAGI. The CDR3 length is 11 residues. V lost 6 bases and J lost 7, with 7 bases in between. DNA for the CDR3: TGTGCCAGCAGCTCCTCGAATGAGCAGTTCTTC. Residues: CASSSSNEQFF.

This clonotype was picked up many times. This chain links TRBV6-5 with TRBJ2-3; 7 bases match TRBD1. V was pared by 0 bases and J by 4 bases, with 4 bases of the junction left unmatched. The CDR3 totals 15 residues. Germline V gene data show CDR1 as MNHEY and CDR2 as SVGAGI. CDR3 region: CASSYSTGNADTQYF. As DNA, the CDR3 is TGTGCCAGCAGTTACTCGACAGGGAACGCAGATACGCAGTATTTT.

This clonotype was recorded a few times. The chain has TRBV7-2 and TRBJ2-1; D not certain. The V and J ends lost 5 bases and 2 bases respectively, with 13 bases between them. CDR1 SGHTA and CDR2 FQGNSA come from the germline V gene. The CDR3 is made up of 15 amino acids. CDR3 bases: TGTGCCAGCAGCCGCGGTCTAAGTCCCTACAATGAGCAGTTCTTC. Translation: CASSRGLSPYNEQFF. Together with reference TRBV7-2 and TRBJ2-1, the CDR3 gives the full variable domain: GAGVSQSPSNKVTEKGKDVELRCDPISGHTALYWYRQSLGQGLEFLIYFQGNSAPDKSGLPSDRFSAERTGGSVSTLTIQRTQQEDSAVYLCASSRGLSPYNEQFFGPGTRLTVL.

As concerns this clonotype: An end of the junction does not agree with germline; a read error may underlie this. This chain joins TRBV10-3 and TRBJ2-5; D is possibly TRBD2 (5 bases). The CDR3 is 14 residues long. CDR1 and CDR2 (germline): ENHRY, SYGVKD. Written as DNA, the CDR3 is TGTGCGGGGAGCGCGGGCCGGGCCCAAGAGACCCAGTACTTT. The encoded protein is CAGSAGRAQETQYF.

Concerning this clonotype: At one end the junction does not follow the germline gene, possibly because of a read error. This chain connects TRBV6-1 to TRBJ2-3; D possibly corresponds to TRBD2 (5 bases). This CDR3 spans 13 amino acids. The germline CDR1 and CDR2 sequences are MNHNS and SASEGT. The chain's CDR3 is CARGSYTGDTQYF. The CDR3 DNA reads TGTGCCCGCGGGTCGTACACCGGAGATACGCAGTACTTT.

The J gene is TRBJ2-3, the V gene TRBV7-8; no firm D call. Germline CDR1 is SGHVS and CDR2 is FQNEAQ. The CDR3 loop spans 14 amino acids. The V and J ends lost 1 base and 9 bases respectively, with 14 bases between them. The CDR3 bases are TGTGCCAGCAGCTTAGGCTACGGCAAAGACACGCAGTATTTT. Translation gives CASSLGYGKDTQYF.

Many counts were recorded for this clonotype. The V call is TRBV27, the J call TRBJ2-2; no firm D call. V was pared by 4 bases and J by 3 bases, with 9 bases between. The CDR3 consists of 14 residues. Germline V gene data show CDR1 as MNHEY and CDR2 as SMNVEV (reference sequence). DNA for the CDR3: TGTGCCAGCAGTTGGTATGGGGACACCGGGGAGCTGTTTTTT. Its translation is CASSWYGDTGELFF.